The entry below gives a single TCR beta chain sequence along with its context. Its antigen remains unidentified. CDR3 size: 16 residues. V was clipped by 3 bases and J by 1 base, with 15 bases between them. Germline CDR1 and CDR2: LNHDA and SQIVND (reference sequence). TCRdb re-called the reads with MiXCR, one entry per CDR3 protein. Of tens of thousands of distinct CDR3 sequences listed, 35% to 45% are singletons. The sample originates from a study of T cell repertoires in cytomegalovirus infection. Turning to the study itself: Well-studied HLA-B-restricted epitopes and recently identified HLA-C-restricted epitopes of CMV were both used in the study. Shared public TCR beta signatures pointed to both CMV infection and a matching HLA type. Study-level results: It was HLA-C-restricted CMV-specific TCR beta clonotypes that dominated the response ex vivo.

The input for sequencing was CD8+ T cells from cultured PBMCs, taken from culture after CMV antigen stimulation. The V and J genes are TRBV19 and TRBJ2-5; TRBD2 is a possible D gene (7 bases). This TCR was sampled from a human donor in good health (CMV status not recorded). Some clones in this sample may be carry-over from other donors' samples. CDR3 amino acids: CASSIGTGGLQETQYF. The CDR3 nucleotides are TGTGCCAGTAGTATCGGGACGGGGGGCCTCCAAGAGACCCAGTACTTC.